The rows below give T cell receptor beta chains drawn from one sample of a study of T cell changes during pregnancy in multiple sclerosis. Profiled with immunoSEQ multiplex PCR; TCRdb holds only in-frame clones, not every one. This table holds around 60,000 clones, 85% to 95% found once. This specimen was peripheral blood, taken after pregnancy. The receptors originated from a female donor with multiple sclerosis, enrolled in a pregnancy study. Both conserved end residues are part of each CDR3. Fields, in order: J gene, V gene, clone size, D gene, CDR3 protein, CDR3 DNA. D genes are given only for firm matches. Rows give clone size only sometimes, using once, few, many, or a class for an expanded clone.

j_gene: TRBJ1-1
v_gene: TRBV18
abundance: .
d_gene: TRBD1
CDR3aa: CASKGGSGGNAEAFF
CDR3nt: TGTGCCAGCAAGGGGGGTTCAGGGGGGAACGCTGAAGCTTTCTTT

j_gene: TRBJ1-2
v_gene: TRBV30
abundance: .
d_gene: .
CDR3aa: CAWSALYGYTF
CDR3nt: TGTGCCTGGAGTGCCCTCTATGGCTACACCTTC

j_gene: TRBJ1-3
v_gene: TRBV15
abundance: .
d_gene: .
CDR3aa: CATSSIRGLGNTIYF
CDR3nt: TGTGCCACCAGCAGCATCCGGGGATTGGGAAACACCATATATTTT

j_gene: TRBJ1-1
v_gene: TRBV18
abundance: .
d_gene: .
CDR3aa: CASSPRALGEAFF
CDR3nt: TGTGCCAGCTCACCCCGGGCACTAGGAGAAGCTTTCTTT

j_gene: TRBJ2-1
v_gene: TRBV4-3
abundance: .
d_gene: .
CDR3aa: CASSQERTGYNEQFF
CDR3nt: TGCGCCAGCAGCCAAGAACGGACTGGCTACAATGAGCAGTTCTTC

j_gene: TRBJ2-3
v_gene: TRBV18
abundance: .
d_gene: .
CDR3aa: CASSTPSDGRPYTQYF
CDR3nt: TGTGCCAGCTCAACCCCTTCCGATGGGAGGCCCTATACGCAGTATTTT

j_gene: TRBJ2-6
v_gene: TRBV19
abundance: .
d_gene: TRBD1
CDR3aa: CASRQGLRFSGANVLTF
CDR3nt: TGTGCCAGTCGACAGGGCCTTCGCTTCTCAGGGGCCAACGTCCTGACTTTC

j_gene: TRBJ2-3
v_gene: TRBV28
abundance: .
d_gene: .
CDR3aa: CASSQTGTDTQYF
CDR3nt: TGTGCCAGCAGTCAGACCGGGACAGATACGCAGTATTTT

j_gene: TRBJ2-3
v_gene: TRBV29-1
abundance: few
d_gene: TRBD2
CDR3aa: CSVSWREGDTQYF
CDR3nt: TGCAGCGTAAGCTGGCGGGAGGGTGATACGCAGTATTTT

j_gene: TRBJ2-7
v_gene: TRBV28
abundance: .
d_gene: TRBD1
CDR3aa: CASSLSGQGGEQYF
CDR3nt: TGTGCCAGCAGTTTATCGGGACAGGGCGGCGAGCAGTACTTC

j_gene: TRBJ2-5
v_gene: TRBV7-9
abundance: .
d_gene: TRBD2
CDR3aa: CASSLGERAGVNQETQYF
CDR3nt: TGTGCCAGCAGCTTAGGCGAACGAGCGGGAGTAAACCAAGAGACCCAGTACTTC

j_gene: TRBJ2-2
v_gene: TRBV6-5
abundance: .
d_gene: .
CDR3aa: CASSWAAATGELFF
CDR3nt: TGTGCCAGCAGTTGGGCAGCGGCCACCGGGGAGCTGTTTTTT

j_gene: TRBJ2-1
v_gene: TRBV19
abundance: .
d_gene: .
CDR3aa: CASSIPAGSYNEQFF
CDR3nt: TGTGCCAGTAGTATTCCGGCGGGCTCCTACAATGAGCAGTTCTTC

j_gene: TRBJ2-3
v_gene: TRBV13
abundance: .
d_gene: TRBD2
CDR3aa: CASSKGVAGASGDTQYF
CDR3nt: TGTGCCAGCTCTAAGGGGGTAGCGGGAGCCTCTGGAGATACGCAGTATTTT

j_gene: TRBJ2-7
v_gene: TRBV11-2
abundance: once
d_gene: TRBD2
CDR3aa: CASSLVASGSSYEQYF
CDR3nt: TGTGCCAGCAGCTTAGTGGCGAGCGGGAGCTCCTACGAGCAGTACTTC

j_gene: TRBJ2-4
v_gene: TRBV28
abundance: .
d_gene: .
CDR3aa: CATDPGGRYIQYF
CDR3nt: TGTGCCACCGATCCAGGGGGGAGGTACATTCAGTACTTC

j_gene: TRBJ2-1
v_gene: TRBV7-3
abundance: .
d_gene: .
CDR3aa: CASSVSSAHDYNEQFF
CDR3nt: TGTGCCAGCAGCGTATCTAGCGCCCACGATTACAATGAGCAGTTCTTC

j_gene: TRBJ2-7
v_gene: TRBV19
abundance: .
d_gene: TRBD2
CDR3aa: CASSSSGTTSYEQYF
CDR3nt: TGTGCCAGTAGTAGTTCCGGGACTACTTCCTACGAGCAGTACTTC

j_gene: TRBJ2-1
v_gene: TRBV28
abundance: once
d_gene: .
CDR3aa: CASSLTIQGNEQFF
CDR3nt: TGTGCCAGCAGTTTAACGATCCAGGGCAATGAGCAGTTCTTC

j_gene: TRBJ1-2
v_gene: TRBV7-2
abundance: .
d_gene: .
CDR3aa: CASSSWTEGYTF
CDR3nt: TGTGCCAGCAGCTCGTGGACAGAAGGCTACACCTTC

j_gene: TRBJ2-1
v_gene: TRBV27
abundance: .
d_gene: .
CDR3aa: CASSLRRELSYNEQFF
CDR3nt: TGTGCCAGCAGTTTACGGAGGGAGCTGTCCTACAATGAGCAGTTCTTC

j_gene: TRBJ1-2
v_gene: TRBV6-5
abundance: .
d_gene: TRBD1
CDR3aa: CASSYTGTGLYGYTF
CDR3nt: TGTGCCAGCAGTTACACCGGGACAGGGCTCTATGGCTACACCTTC

j_gene: TRBJ2-3
v_gene: TRBV25-1
abundance: .
d_gene: TRBD1
CDR3aa: CASSEEDRGKFADTQYF
CDR3nt: TGTGCCAGCAGTGAAGAGGACAGGGGGAAATTCGCAGATACGCAGTATTTT

j_gene: TRBJ2-5
v_gene: TRBV5-1
abundance: .
d_gene: TRBD2
CDR3aa: CASSFGGGRTQETQYF
CDR3nt: TGCGCCAGCAGCTTTGGGGGGGGGAGGACCCAAGAGACCCAGTACTTC

j_gene: TRBJ2-7
v_gene: TRBV25-1
abundance: .
d_gene: TRBD1
CDR3aa: CASSPRDRGTYEQYF
CDR3nt: TGTGCCAGCAGTCCACGGGACAGGGGGACCTACGAGCAGTACTTC

j_gene: TRBJ2-1
v_gene: TRBV5-8
abundance: .
d_gene: .
CDR3aa: CASSLEQQLSAYNEQFF
CDR3nt: TGTGCCAGCAGCTTGGAACAACAGCTGTCCGCATACAATGAGCAGTTCTTC

j_gene: TRBJ1-2
v_gene: TRBV30
abundance: .
d_gene: TRBD1
CDR3aa: CAWSVQGAQRSGYTF
CDR3nt: TGTGCCTGGAGTGTCCAGGGGGCGCAGCGGTCGGGCTACACCTTC

j_gene: TRBJ1-2
v_gene: TRBV19
abundance: .
d_gene: .
CDR3aa: CASSIDGGSNYGYTF
CDR3nt: TGTGCCAGTAGTATTGACGGGGGATCTAACTATGGCTACACCTTC

j_gene: TRBJ2-3
v_gene: TRBV4-3
abundance: .
d_gene: .
CDR3aa: CASSQGLGATQYF
CDR3nt: TGCGCCAGCAGCCAGGGCCTGGGTGCTACGCAGTATTTT

j_gene: TRBJ2-2
v_gene: TRBV9
abundance: .
d_gene: .
CDR3aa: CASSDTGSNTGELFF
CDR3nt: TGTGCCAGCAGCGATACCGGGTCGAACACCGGGGAGCTGTTTTTT

j_gene: TRBJ1-1
v_gene: TRBV13
abundance: .
d_gene: .
CDR3aa: CASSPSVRTNTEAFF
CDR3nt: TGTGCCAGCAGCCCAAGCGTTAGAACGAACACTGAAGCTTTCTTT

j_gene: TRBJ2-7
v_gene: TRBV10-3
abundance: .
d_gene: TRBD2
CDR3aa: CATGGTSGYEQYF
CDR3nt: TGTGCCACGGGAGGGACTAGCGGCTACGAGCAGTACTTC

j_gene: TRBJ2-7
v_gene: TRBV29-1
abundance: .
d_gene: TRBD2
CDR3aa: CSVRQQPSGYEQYF
CDR3nt: TGCAGCGTCCGACAGCAGCCTAGCGGCTACGAGCAGTACTTC

j_gene: TRBJ2-2
v_gene: TRBV19
abundance: .
d_gene: .
CDR3aa: CASTPRGTGTDGELFF
CDR3nt: TGTGCCAGTACTCCCAGGGGAACAGGAACGGACGGGGAGCTGTTTTTT

j_gene: TRBJ2-7
v_gene: TRBV6-1
abundance: .
d_gene: TRBD1
CDR3aa: CASGQAFSYEQYF
CDR3nt: TGTGCCAGCGGACAGGCGTTCTCCTACGAGCAGTACTTC

j_gene: TRBJ2-1
v_gene: TRBV6-1
abundance: .
d_gene: TRBD2
CDR3aa: CASKELAGGYNEQFF
CDR3nt: TGTGCCAGCAAAGAACTAGCGGGAGGTTACAATGAGCAGTTCTTC

j_gene: TRBJ2-1
v_gene: TRBV5-6
abundance: once
d_gene: TRBD1
CDR3aa: CASSPHRGRVKVNEQFF
CDR3nt: TGTGCCAGCAGCCCCCACAGGGGGCGGGTTAAGGTAAATGAGCAGTTCTTC

j_gene: TRBJ2-1
v_gene: TRBV4-2
abundance: .
d_gene: TRBD2
CDR3aa: CASSQRLAGDEQFF
CDR3nt: TGTGCCAGCAGCCAGAGGCTAGCGGGAGATGAGCAGTTCTTC

j_gene: TRBJ1-1
v_gene: TRBV6-1
abundance: .
d_gene: .
CDR3aa: CASSEQPTQGPNTEAFF
CDR3nt: TGTGCCAGCAGTGAACAGCCCACACAGGGCCCGAACACTGAAGCTTTCTTT

j_gene: TRBJ1-2
v_gene: TRBV19
abundance: .
d_gene: .
CDR3aa: CASSIGRGSGYTF
CDR3nt: TGTGCCAGTAGTATAGGCAGGGGCAGTGGCTACACCTTC

j_gene: TRBJ1-5
v_gene: TRBV5-1
abundance: .
d_gene: .
CDR3aa: CASSLEGGGQPQHF
CDR3nt: TGCGCCAGCAGCTTGGAGGGGGGGGGTCAGCCCCAGCATTTT

j_gene: TRBJ2-7
v_gene: TRBV7-9
abundance: .
d_gene: TRBD2
CDR3aa: CASSLSSGTEQYF
CDR3nt: TGTGCCAGCAGCTTATCGAGCGGGACTGAGCAGTACTTC

j_gene: TRBJ2-2
v_gene: TRBV30
abundance: .
d_gene: .
CDR3aa: CAWTSTVTGELFF
CDR3nt: TGTGCCTGGACATCGACAGTCACCGGGGAGCTGTTTTTT

j_gene: TRBJ1-1
v_gene: TRBV5-1
abundance: .
d_gene: .
CDR3aa: CASSPQTAVNTEAFF
CDR3nt: TGCGCCAGCAGCCCTCAGACAGCAGTGAACACTGAAGCTTTCTTT

j_gene: TRBJ2-6
v_gene: TRBV27
abundance: .
d_gene: TRBD1
CDR3aa: CASSLTGSRSGANVLTF
CDR3nt: TGTGCCAGCAGCCTGACAGGGAGTCGCTCTGGGGCCAACGTCCTGACTTTC

j_gene: TRBJ2-1
v_gene: TRBV9
abundance: .
d_gene: TRBD2
CDR3aa: CASSPRLAGYNEQFF
CDR3nt: TGTGCCAGCAGCCCCCGACTAGCGGGATACAATGAGCAGTTCTTC

j_gene: TRBJ1-1
v_gene: TRBV19
abundance: .
d_gene: .
CDR3aa: CASSIEQPNTEAFF
CDR3nt: TGTGCCAGTAGTATAGAACAGCCGAACACTGAAGCTTTCTTT

j_gene: TRBJ2-3
v_gene: TRBV27
abundance: .
d_gene: TRBD1
CDR3aa: CASSILTGAGDTQYF
CDR3nt: TGTGCCAGCAGTATCTTGACAGGGGCGGGAGATACGCAGTATTTT

j_gene: TRBJ1-1
v_gene: TRBV10-3
abundance: .
d_gene: TRBD1
CDR3aa: CAISKTGGIGMNTEAFF
CDR3nt: TGTGCCATCAGTAAGACAGGGGGCATCGGCATGAACACTGAAGCTTTCTTT

j_gene: TRBJ1-1
v_gene: TRBV29-1
abundance: .
d_gene: .
CDR3aa: CSVETLQGNTEAFF
CDR3nt: TGCAGCGTTGAAACCCTACAGGGAAACACTGAAGCTTTCTTT

j_gene: TRBJ2-1
v_gene: TRBV4-3
abundance: .
d_gene: TRBD2
CDR3aa: CASSQALADNNEQFF
CDR3nt: TGCGCCAGCAGCCAAGCCCTAGCGGATAACAATGAGCAGTTCTTC

j_gene: TRBJ2-4
v_gene: TRBV6-6
abundance: .
d_gene: .
CDR3aa: CAISRGVDHRDF
CDR3nt: TGTGCCATCTCCCGGGGTGTGGACCACCGGGACTTC

j_gene: TRBJ2-3
v_gene: TRBV13
abundance: .
d_gene: .
CDR3aa: CASSPNTDTQYF
CDR3nt: TGTGCCAGCAGCCCAAACACAGATACGCAGTATTTT

j_gene: TRBJ1-1
v_gene: TRBV7-2
abundance: .
d_gene: TRBD1
CDR3aa: CASSPYRGPNTEAFF
CDR3nt: TGTGCCAGCAGCCCATACAGGGGCCCGAACACTGAAGCTTTCTTT

j_gene: TRBJ2-1
v_gene: TRBV27
abundance: .
d_gene: TRBD1
CDR3aa: CASPSDRYYNEQFF
CDR3nt: TGTGCCAGCCCCTCGGACAGGTACTACAATGAGCAGTTCTTC